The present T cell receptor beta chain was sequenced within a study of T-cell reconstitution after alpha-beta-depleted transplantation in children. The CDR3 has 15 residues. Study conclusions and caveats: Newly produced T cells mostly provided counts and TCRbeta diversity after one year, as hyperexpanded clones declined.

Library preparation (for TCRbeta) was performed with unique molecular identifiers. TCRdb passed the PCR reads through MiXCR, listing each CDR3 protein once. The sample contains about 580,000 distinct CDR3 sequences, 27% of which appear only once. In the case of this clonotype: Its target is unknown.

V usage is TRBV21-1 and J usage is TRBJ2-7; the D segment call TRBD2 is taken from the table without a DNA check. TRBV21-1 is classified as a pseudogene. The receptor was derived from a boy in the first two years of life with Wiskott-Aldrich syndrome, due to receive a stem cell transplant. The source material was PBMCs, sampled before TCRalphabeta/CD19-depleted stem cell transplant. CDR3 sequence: CASRLVRAKAGEQYF. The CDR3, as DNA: TGTGCCAGCAGACTGGTTCGTGCCAAGGCGGGGGAGCAGTACTTC.